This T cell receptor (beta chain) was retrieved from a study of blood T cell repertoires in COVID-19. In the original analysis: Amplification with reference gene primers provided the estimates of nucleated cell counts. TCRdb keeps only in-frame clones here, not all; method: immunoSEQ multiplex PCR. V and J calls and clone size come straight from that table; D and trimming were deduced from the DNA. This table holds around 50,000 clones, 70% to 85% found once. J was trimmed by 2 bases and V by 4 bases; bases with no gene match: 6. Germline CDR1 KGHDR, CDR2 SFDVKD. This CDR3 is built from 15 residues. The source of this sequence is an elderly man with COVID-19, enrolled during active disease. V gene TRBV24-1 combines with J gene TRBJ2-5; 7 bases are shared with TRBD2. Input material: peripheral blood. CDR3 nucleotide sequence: TGTGCCACCAGTGACTCGGGGGAGGGGCAAGAGACCCAGTACTTC. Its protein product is CATSDSGEGQETQYF.